The clone carrying this TCR beta chain showed up just a few times. No antigen is known for it. The data originate from a study of T cell responses to AZD1222 COVID-19 vaccine. Points from the study as a whole: White British donors predominated, females outnumbered males, and clonal diversity was possibly underestimated.

Here immunoSEQ multiplex PCR was the method, and the copy in TCRdb shows in-frame clones only, minus some. Altogether some 110,000 clones are present, approximately 90% being singletons, with the ten largest covering 3.5%. Trimming took off 6 bases at V and 4 bases at J, with 19 bases between the two ends. CDR1 and CDR2 (germline): SGHRS, YFSETQ. The CDR3 is made up of 16 amino acids. This TCR was sampled from an adult who received the AZD1222 COVID-19 vaccine. The sequencing used peripheral blood, collected 28 days after the second AZD1222 dose. The J gene is TRBJ1-4, the V gene TRBV5-1; no clear D gene. The CDR3 DNA reads TGCGCCAGCACCCGATCCTCCGGTCGGGATAATGAAAAACTGTTTTTT. Translating it yields CASTRSSGRDNEKLFF.